Sequencing of this TCR beta chain was carried out in a study of response to subunit inactivated influenza vaccine. The study's findings and limits: Each seasonal influenza vaccination recruits few new T cells, the authors suggested.

TCRdb analysed the RT-PCR reads with MiXCR anew, one entry per CDR3 protein. The table has 500,000 to 650,000 distinct CDR3 sequences, less than 10% seen once. This clonotype occurred many times. The antigen remains unidentified. V lost 2 bases, J lost 8 bases, and 13 bases lay in between. CDR1 is DFQATT and CDR2 is SNEGSKA in the germline V gene (reference sequence). CDR3 size: 13 residues. The sequences come from PBMCs from blood, collected around 2 years after vaccination. V is TRBV20-1 and J is TRBJ2-1, with D maybe TRBD2 (6 bases). The clonotype was recovered from a man between 50 and 75 years old who received an inactivated influenza vaccine. This CDR3 is CSARMTRTDEQFF. The DNA of the CDR3 is TGCAGTGCTAGAATGACTAGGACGGATGAGCAGTTCTTC.